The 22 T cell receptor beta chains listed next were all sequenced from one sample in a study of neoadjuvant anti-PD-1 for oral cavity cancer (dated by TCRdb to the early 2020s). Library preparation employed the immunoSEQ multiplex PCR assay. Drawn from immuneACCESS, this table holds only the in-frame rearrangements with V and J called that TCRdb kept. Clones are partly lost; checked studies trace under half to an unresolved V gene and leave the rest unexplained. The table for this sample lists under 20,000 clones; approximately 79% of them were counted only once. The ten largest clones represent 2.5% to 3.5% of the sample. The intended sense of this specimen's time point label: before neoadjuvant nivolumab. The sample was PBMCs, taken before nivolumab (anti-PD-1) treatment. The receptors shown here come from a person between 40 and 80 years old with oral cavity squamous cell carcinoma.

The CDR3 spells CARNGKAFF. The CDR3 DNA reads TGCGCCAGGAACGGGAAGGCTTTCTTT. The chain joins TRBV5-1 to TRBJ1-1; no reliable D call. V lost 8 bases to trimming and J lost 11 bases, with 10 bases between them. CDR3 size: 9 residues. CDR1 is SGHRS and CDR2 is YFSETQ in the germline V gene.

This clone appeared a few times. The CDR3 sequence is CASSIGIGYSNQPQHF. The CDR3 nucleotides read TGTGCCAGTAGTATCGGAATCGGTTATAGCAATCAGCCCCAGCATTTT. The chain carries TRBV19 and TRBJ1-5; the D is unclear. The CDR3 is made up of 16 amino acids. Trimming cost V 3 bases and J 0 bases, with 12 bases left between them. Germline assignment: CDR1 LNHDA and CDR2 SQIVND (reference sequence).

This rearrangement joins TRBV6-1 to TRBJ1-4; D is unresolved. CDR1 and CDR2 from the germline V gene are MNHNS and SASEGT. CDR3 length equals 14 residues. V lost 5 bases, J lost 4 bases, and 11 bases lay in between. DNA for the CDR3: TGTGCCAGCAGTTCCGGGTTATTTAATGAAAAACTGTTTTTT. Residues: CASSSGLFNEKLFF.

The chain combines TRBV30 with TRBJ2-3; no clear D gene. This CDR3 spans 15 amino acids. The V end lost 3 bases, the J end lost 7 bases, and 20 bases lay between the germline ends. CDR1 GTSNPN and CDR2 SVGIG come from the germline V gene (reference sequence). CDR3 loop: CAWRQRGRPANTQYF. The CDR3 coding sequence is TGTGCCTGGAGACAACGCGGTCGGCCCGCAAATACGCAGTATTTT.

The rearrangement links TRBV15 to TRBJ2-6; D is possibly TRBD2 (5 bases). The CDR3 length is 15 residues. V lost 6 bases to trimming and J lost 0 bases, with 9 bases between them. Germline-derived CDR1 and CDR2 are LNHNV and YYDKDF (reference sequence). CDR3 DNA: TGTGCCACCAGGAGCGGCAGCTCTGGGGCCAACGTCCTGACTTTC. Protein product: CATRSGSSGANVLTF. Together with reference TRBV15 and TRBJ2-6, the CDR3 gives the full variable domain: DAMVIQNPRYQVTQFGKPVTLSCSQTLNHNVMYWYQQKSSQAPKLLFHYYDKDFNNEADTPDNFQSRRPNTSFCFLDIRSPGLGDTAMYLCATRSGSSGANVLTFGAGSRLTVL.

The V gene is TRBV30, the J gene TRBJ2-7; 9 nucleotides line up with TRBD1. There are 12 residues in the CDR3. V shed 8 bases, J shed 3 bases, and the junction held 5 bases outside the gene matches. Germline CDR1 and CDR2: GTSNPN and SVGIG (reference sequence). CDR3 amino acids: CARQGGGYEQYF. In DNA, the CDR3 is TGTGCCCGACAGGGGGGCGGCTACGAGCAGTACTTC.

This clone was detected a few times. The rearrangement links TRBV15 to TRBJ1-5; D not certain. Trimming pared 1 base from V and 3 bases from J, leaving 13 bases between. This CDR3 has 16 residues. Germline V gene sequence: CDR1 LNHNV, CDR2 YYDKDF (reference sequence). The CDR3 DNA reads TGTGCCACCAGCAGAGGCGCCCACAGAAACAATCAGCCCCAGCATTTT. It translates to CATSRGAHRNNQPQHF.

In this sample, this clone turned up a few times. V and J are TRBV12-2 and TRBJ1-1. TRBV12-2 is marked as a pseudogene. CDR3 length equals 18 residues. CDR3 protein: CASRLALVVRQENTEAFF. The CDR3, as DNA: TGTGCAAGTCGCTTAGCGCTCGTCGTGAGGCAGGAGAACACTGAAGCTTTCTTT.

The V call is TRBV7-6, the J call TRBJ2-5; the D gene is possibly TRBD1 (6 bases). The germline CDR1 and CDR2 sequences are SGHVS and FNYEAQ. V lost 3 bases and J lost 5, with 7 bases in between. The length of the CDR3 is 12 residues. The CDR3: CASSFDRETQYF. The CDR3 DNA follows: TGTGCCAGCAGCTTCGACAGGGAGACCCAGTACTTC.

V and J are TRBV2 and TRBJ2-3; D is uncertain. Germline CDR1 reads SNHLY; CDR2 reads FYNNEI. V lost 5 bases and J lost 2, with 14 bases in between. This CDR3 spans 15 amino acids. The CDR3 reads CASSPSSKPTDTQYF. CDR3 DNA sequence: TGTGCCAGCAGTCCCTCCTCAAAGCCCACAGATACGCAGTATTTT.

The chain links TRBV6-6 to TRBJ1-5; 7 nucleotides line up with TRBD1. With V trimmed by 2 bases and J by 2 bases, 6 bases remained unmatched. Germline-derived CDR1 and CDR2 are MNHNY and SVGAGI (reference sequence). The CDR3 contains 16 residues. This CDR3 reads CASSYSDRAGNQPQHF. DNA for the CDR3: TGTGCCAGCAGTTACAGTGACAGGGCGGGCAATCAGCCCCAGCATTTT.

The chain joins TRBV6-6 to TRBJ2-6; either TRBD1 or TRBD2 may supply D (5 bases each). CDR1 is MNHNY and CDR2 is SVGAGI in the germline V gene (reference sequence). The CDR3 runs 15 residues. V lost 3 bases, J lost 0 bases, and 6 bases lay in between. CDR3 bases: TGTGCCAGCAGTTATGGGGGCTCTGGGGCCAACGTCCTGACTTTC. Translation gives CASSYGGSGANVLTF.

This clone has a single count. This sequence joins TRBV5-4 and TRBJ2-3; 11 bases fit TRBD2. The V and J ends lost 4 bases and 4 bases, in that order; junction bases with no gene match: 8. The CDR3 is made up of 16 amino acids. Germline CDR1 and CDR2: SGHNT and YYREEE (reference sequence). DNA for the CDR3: TGTGCCAGCAGCCGGGGGACTAGCGGTGCTCCAGATACGCAGTATTTT. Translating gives CASSRGTSGAPDTQYF.

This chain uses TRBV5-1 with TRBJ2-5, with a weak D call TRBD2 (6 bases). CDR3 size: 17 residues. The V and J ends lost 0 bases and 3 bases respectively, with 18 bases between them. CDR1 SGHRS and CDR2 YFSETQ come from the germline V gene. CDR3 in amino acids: CASSLGVGGSGKETQYF. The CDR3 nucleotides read TGCGCCAGCAGCTTGGGCGTCGGAGGTAGCGGAAAAGAGACCCAGTACTTC.

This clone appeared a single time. The CDR3 spells CASSSTGGNQPQHF. CDR3 bases: TGTGCCAGCAGTTCGACAGGGGGCAATCAGCCCCAGCATTTT. V gene TRBV28 combines with J gene TRBJ1-5; 8 bases are shared with TRBD1. After removal of 4 bases from V and 2 bases from J, the junction contained 1 base not matched to a gene. Germline values: CDR1 MDHEN, CDR2 SYDVKM. CDR3 length: 14 residues.

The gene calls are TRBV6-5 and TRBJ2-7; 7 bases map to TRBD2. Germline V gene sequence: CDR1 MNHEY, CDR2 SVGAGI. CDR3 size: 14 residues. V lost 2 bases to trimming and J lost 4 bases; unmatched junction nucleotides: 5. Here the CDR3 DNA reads TGTGCCAGCAGTTACGTGCGGGAGAGGTACGAGCAGTACTTC. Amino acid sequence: CASSYVRERYEQYF.

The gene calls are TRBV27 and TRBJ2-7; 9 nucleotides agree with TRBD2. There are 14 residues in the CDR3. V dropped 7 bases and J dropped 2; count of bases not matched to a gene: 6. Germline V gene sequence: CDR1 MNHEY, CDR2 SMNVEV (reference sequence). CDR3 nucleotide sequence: TGTGCCAGCACCCGATTAGCGGGGGCCTACGAGCAGTACTTC. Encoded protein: CASTRLAGAYEQYF.

CDR3 protein: CASRSLPPYEQYF. In DNA, the CDR3 is TGTGCCAGCAGATCACTGCCACCGTACGAGCAGTACTTC. The genes are TRBV6-1 and TRBJ2-7; D unclear. The V gene's germline CDR1 is MNHNS and CDR2 SASEGT. The CDR3 totals 13 residues. V gave up 6 bases and J gave up 4 bases, with 13 bases separating them.

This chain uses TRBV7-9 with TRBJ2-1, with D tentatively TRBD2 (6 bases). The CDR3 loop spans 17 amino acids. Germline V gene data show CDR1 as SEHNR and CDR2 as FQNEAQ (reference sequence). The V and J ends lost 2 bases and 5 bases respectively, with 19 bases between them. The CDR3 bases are TGTGCCAGCAGCTTATGGCGGGACTCCGATGGGCACAATGAGCAGTTCTTC. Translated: CASSLWRDSDGHNEQFF. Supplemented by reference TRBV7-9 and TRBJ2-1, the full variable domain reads DTGVSQNPRHKITKRGQNVTFRCDPISEHNRLYWYRQTLGQGPEFLTYFQNEAQLEKSRLLSDRFSAERPKGSFSTLEIQRTEQGDSAMYLCASSLWRDSDGHNEQFFGPGTRLTVL.

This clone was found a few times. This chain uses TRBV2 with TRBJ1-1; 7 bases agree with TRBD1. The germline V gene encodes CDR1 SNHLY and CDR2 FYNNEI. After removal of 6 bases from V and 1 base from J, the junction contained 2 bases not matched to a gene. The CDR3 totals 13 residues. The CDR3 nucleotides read TGTGCCAGCAGCAGACAGGGGAACACTGAAGCTTTCTTT. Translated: CASSRQGNTEAFF.

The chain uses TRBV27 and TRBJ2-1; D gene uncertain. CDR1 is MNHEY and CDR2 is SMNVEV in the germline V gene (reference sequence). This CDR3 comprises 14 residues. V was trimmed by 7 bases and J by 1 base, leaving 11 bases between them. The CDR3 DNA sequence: TGTGCCAGCAAGGGTGGCCCGTCCTACAATGAGCAGTTCTTC. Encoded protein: CASKGGPSYNEQFF.

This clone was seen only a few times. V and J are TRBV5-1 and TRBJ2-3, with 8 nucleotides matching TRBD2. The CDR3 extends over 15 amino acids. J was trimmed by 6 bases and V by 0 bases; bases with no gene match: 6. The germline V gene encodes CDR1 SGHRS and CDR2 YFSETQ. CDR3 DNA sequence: TGCGCCAGCAGCTTGGCTTGGCGGGAGGAGGATACGCAGTATTTT. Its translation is CASSLAWREEDTQYF.